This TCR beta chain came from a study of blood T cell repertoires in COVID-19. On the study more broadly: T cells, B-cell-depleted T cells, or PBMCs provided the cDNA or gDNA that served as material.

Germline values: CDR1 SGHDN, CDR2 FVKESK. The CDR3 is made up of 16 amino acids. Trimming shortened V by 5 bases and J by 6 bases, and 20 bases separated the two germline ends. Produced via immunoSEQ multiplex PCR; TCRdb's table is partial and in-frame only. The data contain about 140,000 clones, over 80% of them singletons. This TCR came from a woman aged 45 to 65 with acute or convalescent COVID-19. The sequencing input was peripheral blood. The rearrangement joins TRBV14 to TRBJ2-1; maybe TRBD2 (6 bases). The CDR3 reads CASSLLRRADGNEQFF. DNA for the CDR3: TGTGCCAGCAGCTTGCTTCGGAGGGCCGACGGCAATGAGCAGTTCTTC.